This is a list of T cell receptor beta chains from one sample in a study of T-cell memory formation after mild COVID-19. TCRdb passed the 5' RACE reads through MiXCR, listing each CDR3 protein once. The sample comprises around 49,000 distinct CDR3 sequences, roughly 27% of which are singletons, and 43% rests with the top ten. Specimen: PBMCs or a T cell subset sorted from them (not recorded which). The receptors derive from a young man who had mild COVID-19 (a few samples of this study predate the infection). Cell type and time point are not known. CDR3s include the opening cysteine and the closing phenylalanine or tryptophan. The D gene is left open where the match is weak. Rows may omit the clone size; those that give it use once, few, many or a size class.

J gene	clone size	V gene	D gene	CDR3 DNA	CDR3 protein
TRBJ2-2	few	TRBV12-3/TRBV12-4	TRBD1	TGTGCCAGCAGCAACGGACAGGGCGGAGACACCGGGGAGCTGTTTTTT	CASSNGQGGDTGELFF
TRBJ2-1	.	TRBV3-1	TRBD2	TGTGCCAGCAGCCCCAGCGGGGGGAGCTCCTACAATGAGCAGTTCTTC	CASSPSGGSSYNEQFF
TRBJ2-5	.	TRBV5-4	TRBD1	TGTGCCAGCGGGAACTTGGACAGGGGACAAGAGACCCAGTACTTC	CASGNLDRGQETQYF
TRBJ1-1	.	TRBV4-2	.	TGTGCCAGCAGCCAAGATCGGTCGGGTTTGTCTGAAGCTTTCTTT	CASSQDRSGLSEAFF
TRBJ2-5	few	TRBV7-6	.	TGTGCCAGCAGCAGAGATGTTCTGGAGACCCAGTACTTC	CASSRDVLETQYF
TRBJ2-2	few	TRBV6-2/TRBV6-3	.	TGTGCCAGCAGTCCGGACGGGAACACCGGGGAGCTGTTTTTT	CASSPDGNTGELFF
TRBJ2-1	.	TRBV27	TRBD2	TGTGCCAGCAGTTTTTTGGCTAGCGGCAATGAGCAGTTCTTC	CASSFLASGNEQFF
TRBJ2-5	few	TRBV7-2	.	TGTGCCAGCAGGGAGGGTTATCAAGAGACCCAGTACTTC	CASREGYQETQYF
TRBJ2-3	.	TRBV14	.	TGTGCCAGCAGCCAACGCTATGGGGAAGATACGCAGTATTTT	CASSQRYGEDTQYF
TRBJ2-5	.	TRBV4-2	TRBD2	TGTGCCAGCAGCCAAGTACGGAGCGGGGGGTACGAGACCCAGTACTTC	CASSQVRSGGYETQYF